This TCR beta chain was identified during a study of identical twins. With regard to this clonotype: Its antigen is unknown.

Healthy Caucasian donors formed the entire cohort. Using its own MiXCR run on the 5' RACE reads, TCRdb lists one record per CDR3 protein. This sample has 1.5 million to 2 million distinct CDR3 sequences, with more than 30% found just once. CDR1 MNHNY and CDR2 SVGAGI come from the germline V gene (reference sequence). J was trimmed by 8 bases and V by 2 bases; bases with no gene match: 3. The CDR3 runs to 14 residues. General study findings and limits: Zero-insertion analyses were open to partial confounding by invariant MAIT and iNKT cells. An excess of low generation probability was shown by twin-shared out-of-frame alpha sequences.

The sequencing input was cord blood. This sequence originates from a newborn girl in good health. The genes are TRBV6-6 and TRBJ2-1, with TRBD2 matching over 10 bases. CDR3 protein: CASSYRLAGDEQFF. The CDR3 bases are TGTGCCAGCAGTTACCGGCTAGCGGGAGATGAGCAGTTCTTC.